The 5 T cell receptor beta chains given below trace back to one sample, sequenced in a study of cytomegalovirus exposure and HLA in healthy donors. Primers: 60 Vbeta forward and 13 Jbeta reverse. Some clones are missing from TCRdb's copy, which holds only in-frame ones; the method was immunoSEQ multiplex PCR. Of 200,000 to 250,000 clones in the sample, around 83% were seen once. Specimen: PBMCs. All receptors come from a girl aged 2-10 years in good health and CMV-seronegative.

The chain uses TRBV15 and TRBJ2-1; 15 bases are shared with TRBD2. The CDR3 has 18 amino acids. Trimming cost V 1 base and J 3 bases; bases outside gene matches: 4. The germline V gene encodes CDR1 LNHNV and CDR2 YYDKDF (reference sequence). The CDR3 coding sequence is TGTGCCACCAGCAGAGGGGGGACTAGCGGGAGGCTCTACAATGAGCAGTTCTTC. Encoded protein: CATSRGGTSGRLYNEQFF.

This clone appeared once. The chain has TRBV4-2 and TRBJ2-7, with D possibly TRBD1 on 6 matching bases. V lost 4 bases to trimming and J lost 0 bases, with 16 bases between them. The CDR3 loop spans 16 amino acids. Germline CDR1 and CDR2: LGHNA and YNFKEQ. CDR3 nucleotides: TGTGCCAGCAGCCCCTATGGGATCAGGGGCTCCTACGAGCAGTACTTC. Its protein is CASSPYGIRGSYEQYF.

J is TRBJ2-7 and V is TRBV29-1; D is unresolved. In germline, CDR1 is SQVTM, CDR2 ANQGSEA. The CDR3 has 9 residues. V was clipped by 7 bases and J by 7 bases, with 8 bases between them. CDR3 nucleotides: TGCAGCGGAGGAGAGGAGCAGTACTTC. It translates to CSGGEEQYF.

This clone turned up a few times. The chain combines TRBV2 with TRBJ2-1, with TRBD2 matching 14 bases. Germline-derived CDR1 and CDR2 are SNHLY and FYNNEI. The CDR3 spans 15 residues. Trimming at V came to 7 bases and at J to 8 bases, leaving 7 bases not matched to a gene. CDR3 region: CASILGLAGVYEQFF. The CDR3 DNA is TGTGCCAGCATACTGGGACTAGCGGGAGTTTATGAGCAGTTCTTC.

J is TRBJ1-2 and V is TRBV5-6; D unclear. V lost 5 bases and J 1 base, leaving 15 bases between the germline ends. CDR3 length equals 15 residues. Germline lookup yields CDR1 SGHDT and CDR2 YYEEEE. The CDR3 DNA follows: TGTGCCAGCAGTTCGGGCCGGAGGGATAACTATGGCTACACCTTC. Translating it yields CASSSGRRDNYGYTF. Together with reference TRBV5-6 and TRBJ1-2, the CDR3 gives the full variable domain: DAGVTQSPTHLIKTRGQQVTLRCSPKSGHDTVSWYQQALGQGPQFIFQYYEEEERQRGNFPDRFSGHQFPNYSSELNVNALLLGDSALYLCASSSGRRDNYGYTFGSGTRLTVV.